Sequencing of this T cell receptor beta chain was carried out in a study of T cell responses to AZD1222 COVID-19 vaccine. J gave up 4 bases and V 2 bases, and 4 bases lay outside the gene matches. The germline CDR1 and CDR2 sequences are LNHDA and SQIVND (reference sequence). CDR3 size: 14 residues. Assay: immunoSEQ multiplex PCR; the TCRdb copy retains only in-frame clones and omits some. The sample lists about 94,000 clones; 70% to 90% were seen once. The receptor was isolated from an adult who received the AZD1222 COVID-19 vaccine. V is TRBV19 and J is TRBJ1-2; TRBD1 matches 7 bases. This sample comprised peripheral blood, obtained 28 days after the second AZD1222 dose. The CDR3 region has the DNA TGTGCCAGTAGTATAACAGGGGCCCTCTATGGCTACACCTTC. It yields the protein CASSITGALYGYTF.